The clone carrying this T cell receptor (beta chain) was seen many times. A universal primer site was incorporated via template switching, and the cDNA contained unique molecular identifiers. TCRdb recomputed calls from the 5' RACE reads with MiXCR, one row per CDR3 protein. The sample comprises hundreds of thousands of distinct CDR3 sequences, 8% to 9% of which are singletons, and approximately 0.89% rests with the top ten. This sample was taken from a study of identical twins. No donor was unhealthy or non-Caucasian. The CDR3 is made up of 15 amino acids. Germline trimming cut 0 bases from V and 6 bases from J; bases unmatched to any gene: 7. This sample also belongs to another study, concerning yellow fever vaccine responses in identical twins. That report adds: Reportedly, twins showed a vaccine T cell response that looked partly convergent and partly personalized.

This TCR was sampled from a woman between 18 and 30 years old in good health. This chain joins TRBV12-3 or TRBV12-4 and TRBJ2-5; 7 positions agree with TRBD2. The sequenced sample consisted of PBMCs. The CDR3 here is CASSLAEGGPQTQYF. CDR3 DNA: TGTGCCAGCAGTTTAGCGGAGGGAGGGCCACAGACCCAGTACTTC.